What follows describes a single T cell receptor (beta chain). The sample comes from a study of shared T cell receptors in the human thymus. Profiled with immunoSEQ multiplex PCR; TCRdb holds only in-frame clones, not every one. Among over 350,000 clones listed, 85% to 95% were seen once. CDR3 length: 15 amino acids. V lost 5 bases and J 2 bases, leaving 16 bases between the germline ends. CDR1 and CDR2 (germline): MNHEY, SMNVEV (reference sequence). The gene calls are TRBV27 and TRBJ2-7, with a possible D match to TRBD2 (5 bases). Input material: thymocytes. This clonotype was sampled from a human donor. The CDR3 spells CASSPGLSGTYEQYF. The CDR3 nucleotides are TGTGCCAGCAGTCCCGGATTGAGCGGAACCTACGAGCAGTACTTC.